This TCR beta chain was captured by sequencing in a study of T cells in Graves' hyperthyroidism and ophthalmopathy. Study conclusions and caveats: The model foresaw ophthalmopathy a median around 6.4 months prior to onset.

Comment on this clonotype: As yet, its antigen is unknown.

RNA transcripts were the template for amplifying TCR beta CDR3 regions. An initial round of RT-PCR targeting the TCR CDR3 relied on the HTBI primer set. From the multiplex PCR reads, TCRdb called clonotypes with MiXCR, one entry per CDR3 protein. The data contain 500,000 or so distinct CDR3 sequences, 17% of them singletons. The germline V gene has CDR1 PRHDT and CDR2 FYEKMQ (reference sequence). V dropped 0 bases and J dropped 2 bases, with 9 bases sitting between them. The CDR3 totals 15 residues. Subjects with ophthalmopathy showed a Clinical Activity Score no lower than 3, a NOSPECS grade no lower than 4, and a duration shorter than 3 months. Lactation, pregnancy, other autoimmune disease or uncontrolled infection led to exclusion of patients. Orbital computed tomography, thyroid ultrasound, serum thyroxine and TRAb, and clinical symptoms together informed the diagnoses.

This sequence joins TRBV13 and TRBJ2-3, with D possibly matching TRBD2 (6 bases). Sequenced sample: blood. The clonotype was recovered from a woman younger than 35 with Graves' ophthalmopathy. This CDR3 reads CASSLGWEVTDTQYF. The CDR3 nucleotides read TGTGCCAGCAGCTTAGGGTGGGAGGTCACAGATACGCAGTATTTT.